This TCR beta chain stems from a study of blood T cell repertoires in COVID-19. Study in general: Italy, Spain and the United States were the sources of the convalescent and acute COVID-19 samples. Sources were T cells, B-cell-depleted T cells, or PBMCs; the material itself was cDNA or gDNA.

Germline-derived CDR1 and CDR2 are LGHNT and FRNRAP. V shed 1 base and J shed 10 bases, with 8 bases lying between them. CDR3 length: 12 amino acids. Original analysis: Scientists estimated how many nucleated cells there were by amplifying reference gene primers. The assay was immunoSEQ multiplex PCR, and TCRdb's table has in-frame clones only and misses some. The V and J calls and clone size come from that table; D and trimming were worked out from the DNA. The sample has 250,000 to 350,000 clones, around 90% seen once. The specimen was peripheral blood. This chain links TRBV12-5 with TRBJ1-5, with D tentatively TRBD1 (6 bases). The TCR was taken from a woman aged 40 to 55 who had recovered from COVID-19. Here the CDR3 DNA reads TGTGCTAGTGGTTTGGAACAGGGTCCCCAGCATTTT. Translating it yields CASGLEQGPQHF.